This T cell receptor beta chain was sequenced during a study of blood T cell repertoires in COVID-19. About the study: The United States, Italy and Spain were the sources of the acute and convalescent COVID-19 samples.

Source study methods: Researchers report that nucleated cell counts were estimated from reference gene primer amplification. Produced via immunoSEQ multiplex PCR; TCRdb's table is partial and in-frame only. V, J and clone size were drawn from that table, and D and trimming were deduced from the DNA. This sample has 240,000 or so clones, with roughly four fifths found just once. V was trimmed by 5 bases and J by 5 bases, leaving 12 bases between them. Germline values: CDR1 SGHAT, CDR2 FQNNGV. This CDR3 spans 13 amino acids. Sequencing used peripheral blood. This clonotype originated in a woman of 80 years or more with acute or convalescent COVID-19. This chain links TRBV11-2 with TRBJ1-2, with D hard to call. The CDR3 region is CASSPTEQYGYTF. The CDR3 DNA is TGTGCCAGCAGCCCGACTGAGCAGTATGGCTACACCTTC. Based on the CDR3 plus reference TRBV11-2 and TRBJ1-2, the full variable domain is EAGVAQSPRYKIIEKRQSVAFWCNPISGHATLYWYQQILGQGPKLLIQFQNNGVVDDSQLPKDRFSAERLKGVDSTLKIQPAKLEDSAVYLCASSPTEQYGYTFGSGTRLTVV.